The T cell receptor beta chain under discussion was sequenced for a study of T cell responses to AZD1222 COVID-19 vaccine. The study, taken as a whole, reports: Repertoires were collected only later (after the peak T cell response had occurred). Unmutated regions of variants are reportedly targeted by nearly half of spike-specific TCRs.

Assay used: immunoSEQ multiplex PCR; TCRdb lists only in-frame clones, some missing. The data contain 95,000 to 150,000 clones, more than 70% of them seen just once; the ten biggest clones take up roughly a tenth. With regard to this clone: What it binds is not known.

The ends were cut back, 0 bases at V and 8 bases at J, with 7 bases in the middle. The CDR3 is made up of 12 amino acids. Per the germline V gene, CDR1 is MNHEY and CDR2 is SMNVEV (reference sequence). The sequence came from an adult in good health. Source: peripheral blood, taken on day 0 of AZD1222 vaccination. The genes are TRBV27 and TRBJ1-2; D perhaps matches TRBD1 (6 bases). The CDR3 nucleotides read TGTGCCAGCAGTTTATCGGGGGCCGGCTACACCTTC. Translation gives CASSLSGAGYTF.